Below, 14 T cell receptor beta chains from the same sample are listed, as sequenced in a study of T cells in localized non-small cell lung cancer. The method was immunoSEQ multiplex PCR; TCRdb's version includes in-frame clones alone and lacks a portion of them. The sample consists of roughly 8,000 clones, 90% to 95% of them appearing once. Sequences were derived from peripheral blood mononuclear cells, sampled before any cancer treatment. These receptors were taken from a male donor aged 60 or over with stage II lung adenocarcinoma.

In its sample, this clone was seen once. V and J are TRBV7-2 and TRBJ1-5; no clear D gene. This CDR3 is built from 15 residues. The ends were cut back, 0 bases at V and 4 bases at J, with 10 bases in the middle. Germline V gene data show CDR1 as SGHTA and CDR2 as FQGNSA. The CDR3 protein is CASSLAAGMNQPQHF. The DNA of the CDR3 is TGTGCCAGCAGCTTAGCGGCGGGTATGAATCAGCCCCAGCATTTT.

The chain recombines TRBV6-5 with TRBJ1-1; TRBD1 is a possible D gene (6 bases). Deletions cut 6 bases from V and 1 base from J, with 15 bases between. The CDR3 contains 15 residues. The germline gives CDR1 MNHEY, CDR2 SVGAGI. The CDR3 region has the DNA TGTGCCAGCAGCTACCACACGACAGGGAACACTGAAGCTTTCTTT. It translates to CASSYHTTGNTEAFF.

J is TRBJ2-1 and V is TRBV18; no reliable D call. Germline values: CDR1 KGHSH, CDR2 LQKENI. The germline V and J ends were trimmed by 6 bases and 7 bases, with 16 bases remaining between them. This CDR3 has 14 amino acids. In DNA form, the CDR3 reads TGTGCCAGCTCCCCCTTGACTGGCCCGAATGAGCAGTTCTTC. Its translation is CASSPLTGPNEQFF.

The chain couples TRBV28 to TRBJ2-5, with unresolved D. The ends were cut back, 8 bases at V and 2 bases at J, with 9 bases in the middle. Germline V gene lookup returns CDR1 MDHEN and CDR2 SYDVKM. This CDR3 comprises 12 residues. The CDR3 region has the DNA TGTGCCAGCTTTAACTCTCAAGAGACCCAGTACTTC. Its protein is CASFNSQETQYF.

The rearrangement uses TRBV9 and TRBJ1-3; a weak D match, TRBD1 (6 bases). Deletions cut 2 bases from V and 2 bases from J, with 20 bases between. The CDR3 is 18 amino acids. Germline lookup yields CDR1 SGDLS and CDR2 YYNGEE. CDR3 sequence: CASSVTSTGSLAGNTIYF. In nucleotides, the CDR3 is TGTGCCAGCAGCGTGACCTCCACAGGGAGTTTAGCTGGAAACACCATATATTTT.

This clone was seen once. The CDR3, as DNA: TGTGCCAGCAGCTTGGCGGACAGGTCTTATGGCTACACCTTC. Protein: CASSLADRSYGYTF. V and J are TRBV5-6 and TRBJ1-2; 7 nucleotides line up with TRBD1. Germline V gives CDR1 SGHDT, CDR2 YYEEEE. The CDR3 is made up of 14 amino acids. V gave up 0 bases and J gave up 5 bases; unmatched junction bases: 4.

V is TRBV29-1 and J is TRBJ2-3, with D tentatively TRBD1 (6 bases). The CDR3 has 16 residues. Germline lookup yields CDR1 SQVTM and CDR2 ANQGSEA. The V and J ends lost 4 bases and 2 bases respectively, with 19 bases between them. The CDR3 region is CSVGGLTGSNTDTQYF. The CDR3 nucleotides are TGCAGCGTTGGTGGGTTAACAGGGTCGAACACAGATACGCAGTATTTT.

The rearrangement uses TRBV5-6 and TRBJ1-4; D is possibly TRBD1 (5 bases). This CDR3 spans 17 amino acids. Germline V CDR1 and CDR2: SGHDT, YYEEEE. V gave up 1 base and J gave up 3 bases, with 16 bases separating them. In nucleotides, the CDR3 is TGTGCCAGCAGCTTGTTAAGGGGAGAGAGATCTAATGAAAAACTGTTTTTT. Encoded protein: CASSLLRGERSNEKLFF.

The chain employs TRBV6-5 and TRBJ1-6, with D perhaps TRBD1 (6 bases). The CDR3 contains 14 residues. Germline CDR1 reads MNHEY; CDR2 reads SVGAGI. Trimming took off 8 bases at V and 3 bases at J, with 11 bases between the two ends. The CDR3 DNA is TGTGCCAGCCGAAGGGGGAACTATAATTCACCCCTCCACTTT. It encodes CASRRGNYNSPLHF.

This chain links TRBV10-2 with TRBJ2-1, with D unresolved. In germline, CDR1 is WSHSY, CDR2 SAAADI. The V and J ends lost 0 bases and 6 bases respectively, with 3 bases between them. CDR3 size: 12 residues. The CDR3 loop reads CASSESANEQFF. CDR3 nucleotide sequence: TGCGCCAGCAGTGAGTCGGCCAATGAGCAGTTCTTC.

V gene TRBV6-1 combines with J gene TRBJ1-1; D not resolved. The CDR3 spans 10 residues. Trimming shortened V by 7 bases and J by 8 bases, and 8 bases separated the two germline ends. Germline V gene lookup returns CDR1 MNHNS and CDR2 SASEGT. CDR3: CASTRVEAFF. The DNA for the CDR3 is TGTGCCAGCACGAGGGTGGAAGCTTTCTTT.

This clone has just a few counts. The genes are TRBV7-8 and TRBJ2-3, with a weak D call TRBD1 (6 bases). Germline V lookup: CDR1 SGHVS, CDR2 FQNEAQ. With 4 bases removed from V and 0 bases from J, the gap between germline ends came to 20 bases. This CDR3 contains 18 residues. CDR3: CASSSRGTGTRSTDTQYF. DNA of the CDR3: TGTGCCAGCAGCTCCCGAGGTACCGGGACAAGAAGCACAGATACGCAGTATTTT.

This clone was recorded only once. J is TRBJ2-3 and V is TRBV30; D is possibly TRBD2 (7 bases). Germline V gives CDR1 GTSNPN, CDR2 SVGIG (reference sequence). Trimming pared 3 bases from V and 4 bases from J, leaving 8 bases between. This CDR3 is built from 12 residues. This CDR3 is CAWSGGPDTQYF. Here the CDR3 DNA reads TGTGCCTGGAGCGGGGGGCCAGATACGCAGTATTTT.

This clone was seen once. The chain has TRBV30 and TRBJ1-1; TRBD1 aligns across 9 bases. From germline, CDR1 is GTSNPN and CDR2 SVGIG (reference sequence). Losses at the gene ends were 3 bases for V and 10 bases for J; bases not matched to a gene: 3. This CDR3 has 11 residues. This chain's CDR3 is CAWSPQGAAFF. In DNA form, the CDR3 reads TGTGCCTGGAGCCCACAGGGGGCAGCTTTCTTT. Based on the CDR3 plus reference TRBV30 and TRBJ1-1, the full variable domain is SQTIHQWPATLVQPVGSPLSLECTVEGTSNPNLYWYRQAAGRGLQLLFYSVGIGQISSEVPQNLSASRPQDRQFILSSKKLLLSDSGFYLCAWSPQGAAFFGQGTRLTVV.